This TCR beta chain was obtained from a study of T cell repertoires in cytomegalovirus infection. Background on the study: It was the public TCR beta signatures that indicated both CMV infection and matching HLA type.

This clonotype has at least ten counts. Its antigen is undetermined. TCRdb recomputed calls from the reads with MiXCR, one row per CDR3 protein. The sample holds more than 75,000 distinct CDR3 sequences, 3% to 4.5% seen once. The germline gives CDR1 SGHTA, CDR2 FQGTGA. Trimming pared 5 bases from V and 2 bases from J, leaving 7 bases between. The CDR3 runs to 12 residues. Study-level points and caveats: Summed frequency of public TCR beta families distinguished CMV carriers with the relevant HLA. Dominating the ex vivo response were HLA-C-restricted CMV-specific TCR beta clonotypes.

The chain couples TRBV7-3 to TRBJ2-7; D uncertain. Material for sequencing was PBMCs. The sequence came from a human donor in good health (CMV status not recorded). Some clones in this sample may be carry-over from other donors' samples. CDR3 residues: CASSPHPYEQYF. For the CDR3, the DNA is TGTGCCAGCAGCCCCCATCCCTACGAGCAGTACTTC.